This T cell receptor (beta chain) was captured in a study of CD8 T cells in ankylosing spondylitis. As the method for making TCR beta libraries, quantitative 5'-RACE with molecular barcodes was used. MiXCR, run by TCRdb on the 5' RACE reads, gives a single entry per CDR3 protein. The data contain 250,000 to 400,000 distinct CDR3 sequences, roughly 10% of them singletons. The CDR3 totals 14 residues. CDR1 and CDR2 from the germline V gene are DFQATT and SNEGSKA (reference sequence). J was trimmed by 4 bases and V by 0 bases; bases with no gene match: 1. V and J are TRBV20-1 and TRBJ2-1; 9 positions agree with TRBD2. Sequencing used blood, either unsorted or a sorted T cell fraction (not recorded which). The TCR originated in a female donor with ankylosing spondylitis or in good health (not recorded which). CDR3 residues: CSARDLAGYNEQFF. The DNA of the CDR3 is TGCAGTGCTAGAGACCTAGCGGGGTACAATGAGCAGTTCTTC.